The 31 T cell receptor beta chains in this list originate from one sample, sequenced in a study of T cells in Graves' hyperthyroidism and ophthalmopathy. What was amplified from RNA transcripts were TCR beta CDR3 regions. Carried out on the TCR CDR3, a first-round RT-PCR used the HTBI primer set. MiXCR was run by TCRdb on the multiplex PCR reads, yielding one entry per CDR3 protein. The sample records approximately 640,000 distinct CDR3 sequences, roughly 17% being singletons. The sequenced sample consisted of blood. The receptors come from a man aged 50-59 years with Graves' hyperthyroidism.

CDR3 residues: CATRTGVDTGELFF. As DNA, the CDR3 is TGTGCCACCCGAACGGGGGTCGACACCGGGGAGCTGTTTTTT. The J gene is TRBJ2-2, the V gene TRBV24-1, with D perhaps matching TRBD2 (6 bases). The ends were cut back, 9 bases at V and 3 bases at J, with 13 bases in the middle. Germline-derived CDR1 and CDR2 are KGHDR and SFDVKD. This CDR3 spans 14 amino acids.

This clonotype has more than one count but fewer than ten. The rearrangement uses TRBV5-1 and TRBJ2-5, with TRBD1 identical over 8 bases. Germline lookup yields CDR1 SGHRS and CDR2 YFSETQ. This CDR3 has 19 amino acids. J gave up 3 bases and V 0 bases, and 16 bases lay outside the gene matches. CDR3 amino acids: CASSLDIVRQGAGEETQYF. DNA of the CDR3: TGCGCCAGCAGCTTGGATATTGTTAGGCAGGGGGCAGGAGAAGAGACCCAGTACTTC.

In this sample, this clonotype turned up a few times. The chain uses TRBV24-1 and TRBJ2-1; no reliable D call. V gave up 3 bases and J gave up 3 bases, with 5 bases separating them. CDR3 length equals 13 residues. Germline V gene data show CDR1 as KGHDR and CDR2 as SFDVKD. DNA of the CDR3: TGTGCCACCAGTGATAGTATCTACAATGAGCAGTTCTTC. Residues: CATSDSIYNEQFF.

This clonotype occurred many times. CDR3 nucleotides: TGTGCCAGCAGCCCGGGGGGTGGGAGCGATCAGCCCCAGCATTTT. Its protein is CASSPGGGSDQPQHF. The chain is built from TRBV28 and TRBJ1-5, with D perhaps matching TRBD1 (5 bases). Trimming stripped 6 bases from V and 5 bases from J, with 17 bases between. CDR1 and CDR2 (germline): MDHEN, SYDVKM. The CDR3 totals 15 residues. The full variable domain, rest sourced from reference TRBV28 and TRBJ1-5, is DVKVTQSSRYLVKRTGEKVFLECVQDMDHENMFWYRQDPGLGLRLIYFSYDVKMKEKGDIPEGYSVSREKKERFSLILESASTNQTSMYLCASSPGGGSDQPQHFGDGTRLSIL.

This clonotype was detected ten times or more. The CDR3 bases are TGTGCCAGCAGTTCATCGGGGCCGACAGGGGCTGGAAACACCATATATTTT. It specifies CASSSSGPTGAGNTIYF. V and J are TRBV28 and TRBJ1-3; 8 nucleotides line up with TRBD1. The CDR3 extends over 17 amino acids. V was pared by 4 bases and J by 2 bases, with 10 bases of the junction left unmatched. Germline assignment: CDR1 MDHEN and CDR2 SYDVKM.

The V and J genes are TRBV19 and TRBJ1-5, with TRBD1 as a possible D gene (5 bases). The ends were cut back, 3 bases at V and 0 bases at J, with 15 bases in the middle. The CDR3 totals 17 residues. In germline, CDR1 is LNHDA, CDR2 SQIVND (reference sequence). The CDR3 region has the DNA TGTGCCAGTAGTATCGGAGGGGCAACCTTTAGCAATCAGCCCCAGCATTTT. This codes for CASSIGGATFSNQPQHF.

This clonotype was seen more than once but under ten times. The rearrangement links TRBV19 to TRBJ1-1; TRBD1 is a possible D gene (6 bases). Trimming removed 2 bases from V and 12 bases from J, with 19 bases in between. This CDR3 contains 14 residues. From germline, CDR1 is LNHDA and CDR2 SQIVND (reference sequence). The CDR3 sequence: CASSIISGGAVTFF. CDR3 in DNA: TGTGCCAGTAGTATAATCTCGGGGGGCGCGGTAACTTTCTTT. Full variable domain (remainder filled in from reference TRBV19 and TRBJ1-1): DGGITQSPKYLFRKEGQNVTLSCEQNLNHDAMYWYRQDPGQGLRLIYYSQIVNDFQKGDIAEGYSVSREKKESFPLTVTSAQKNPTAFYLCASSIISGGAVTFFGQGTRLTVV.

This clonotype was seen ten or more times. One junction end does not reproduce the germline sequence, and a read error may be involved. CDR3 coding DNA: TGTGCCAGCAGTTTCGAGGGAGGTTCCTACGAGCAGTACTTC. Translated, it gives CASSFEGGSYEQYF. The V call is TRBV5-1, the J call TRBJ2-7; perhaps TRBD2 as D (6 bases). The CDR3 loop spans 14 amino acids. CDR1 and CDR2 (germline): SGHRS, YFSETQ.

With respect to this clonotype: At one end the junction does not follow the germline gene, possibly because of a read error. The V and J genes are TRBV30 and TRBJ2-5; a weak D match, TRBD1 (5 bases). Germline V gene lookup returns CDR1 GTSNPN and CDR2 SVGIG (reference sequence). This CDR3 spans 15 amino acids. The DNA of the CDR3 is TGTGCCTGGAACCGGATTCAGCAGGGCCAAGTGACCCAGTACTTC. Encoded protein: CAWNRIQQGQVTQYF.

This clonotype was recorded many times. The chain has TRBV10-3 and TRBJ1-1; TRBD1 aligns across 9 bases. The CDR3 is 14 residues long. Germline trimming cut 6 bases from V and 8 bases from J; bases unmatched to any gene: 10. CDR1 is ENHRY, CDR2 SYGVKD, per germline. CDR3 sequence reads: CAIRGDRELSEAFF. CDR3 DNA: TGTGCCATCAGGGGGGACAGGGAACTCTCCGAAGCTTTCTTT.

In its sample, this clonotype was seen a few times. V is TRBV5-6 and J is TRBJ2-7; TRBD2 aligns across 9 bases. The CDR3 has 15 residues. Germline lookup yields CDR1 SGHDT and CDR2 YYEEEE. The V segment lost 4 bases and the J segment 3 bases; nucleotides outside the gene matches: 8. In nucleotides, the CDR3 is TGTGCCAGCAGCCCCCCGGGCGGGAGGGTCTACGAGCAGTACTTC. Residues: CASSPPGGRVYEQYF. Full variable domain (missing parts from reference TRBV5-6 and TRBJ2-7): DAGVTQSPTHLIKTRGQQVTLRCSPKSGHDTVSWYQQALGQGPQFIFQYYEEEERQRGNFPDRFSGHQFPNYSSELNVNALLLGDSALYLCASSPPGGRVYEQYFGPGTRLTVT.

This chain uses TRBV19 with TRBJ1-1, with 11 positions matching TRBD1. V was clipped by 6 bases and J by 7 bases; unmatched bases: 7. From germline, CDR1 is LNHDA and CDR2 SQIVND (reference sequence). This CDR3 is built from 14 residues. The CDR3 sequence: CASRRTGGANEAFF. CDR3 bases: TGTGCCAGTAGGAGGACAGGGGGCGCAAATGAAGCTTTCTTT.

This clonotype showed up many times. J is TRBJ2-2 and V is TRBV12-3 or TRBV12-4, with a possible D match to TRBD1 (6 bases). V was pared by 4 bases and J by 5 bases, with 17 bases between. This CDR3 has 16 amino acids. The DNA for the CDR3 is TGTGCCAGCAGTTCCACGGGAAACAGGGTTACCGGGGAGCTGTTTTTT. It codes for CASSSTGNRVTGELFF.

This clonotype has at least ten counts. The rearrangement uses TRBV29-1 and TRBJ2-2; D perhaps matches TRBD2 (6 bases). CDR1 is SQVTM, CDR2 ANQGSEA, per germline. Trimming stripped 8 bases from V and 5 bases from J, with 15 bases between. The CDR3 spans 13 residues. The CDR3 is CSIRDLLTGELFF. DNA of the CDR3: TGCAGCATCCGGGACTTGCTGACCGGGGAGCTGTTTTTT.

At least ten counts were recorded for this clonotype. The chain is built from TRBV9 and TRBJ2-3, with D unresolved. The ends were cut back, 0 bases at V and 4 bases at J, with 9 bases in the middle. In germline, CDR1 is SGDLS, CDR2 YYNGEE. There are 14 residues in the CDR3. The CDR3 coding sequence is TGTGCCAGCAGCGTAGCCCCGGTCGCAGATACGCAGTATTTT. Encoded protein: CASSVAPVADTQYF.

The gene calls are TRBV6-5 and TRBJ2-6, with unresolved D. The length of the CDR3 is 16 residues. V lost 1 base and J 3 bases, leaving 10 bases between the germline ends. Germline V gene sequence: CDR1 MNHEY, CDR2 SVGAGI. CDR3 DNA: TGTGCCAGCAGTTACTTAGGTCTGGTTGGGGCCAACGTCCTGACTTTC. Protein sequence: CASSYLGLVGANVLTF.

This chain links TRBV14 with TRBJ2-2, with D hard to call. Trimming shortened V by 0 bases and J by 4 bases, and 9 bases separated the two germline ends. Per the germline V gene, CDR1 is SGHDN and CDR2 is FVKESK. The length of the CDR3 is 15 residues. For the CDR3, the DNA is TGTGCCAGCAGCCAAGATAAGTGGGTCACCGGGGAGCTGTTTTTT. Its translation is CASSQDKWVTGELFF.

Only a few counts were recorded for this clonotype. V gene TRBV24-1 combines with J gene TRBJ2-3; TRBD1 matches 8 bases. Germline V gives CDR1 KGHDR, CDR2 SFDVKD. The CDR3 is made up of 16 amino acids. V was pared by 2 bases and J by 0 bases, with 3 bases of the junction left unmatched. CDR3 in DNA: TGTGCCACCAGTGATTGGGGACAGGAGAGCACAGATACGCAGTATTTT. Protein product: CATSDWGQESTDTQYF.

The CDR3 here is CAIKNGGADTGELFF. CDR3 nucleotides: TGTGCCATCAAAAATGGGGGGGCGGACACCGGGGAGCTGTTTTTT. The rearrangement uses TRBV10-3 and TRBJ2-2, with a possible D match to TRBD2 (7 bases). This CDR3 is 15 amino acids long. The V gene lost 7 bases and the J gene lost 3 bases, with 15 bases spanning the gap. Germline V gene lookup returns CDR1 ENHRY and CDR2 SYGVKD.

This clonotype was counted between two and nine times. The V gene is TRBV3-1, the J gene TRBJ2-1, with 7 bases lining up with TRBD1. Per germline, CDR1 LGHDT and CDR2 YNNKEL (reference sequence). This CDR3 is 15 amino acids long. Losses at the gene ends were 5 bases for V and 2 bases for J; bases not matched to a gene: 6. The CDR3 loop reads CASSSKTGTYNEQFF. The CDR3, as DNA: TGTGCCAGCAGCTCTAAGACAGGGACCTACAATGAGCAGTTCTTC.

This clonotype was detected ten times or more. This chain connects TRBV25-1 to TRBJ1-1, with 7 bases aligning to TRBD1. From germline, CDR1 is MGHDK and CDR2 SYGVNS. Germline trimming cut 1 base from V and 4 bases from J; bases unmatched to any gene: 15. The CDR3 totals 18 residues. CDR3 amino acids: CASSELTDFTTGLTEAFF. DNA of the CDR3: TGTGCCAGCAGTGAATTGACGGATTTCACGACAGGGCTCACTGAAGCTTTCTTT.

About this clonotype itself: This may come from a read error, since a much larger clone is one base off. The gene calls are TRBV28 and TRBJ1-1; TRBD1 is a possible D gene (6 bases). The CDR3 is 13 residues long. V lost 8 bases to trimming and J lost 4 bases, with 14 bases between them. CDR1 and CDR2 from the germline V gene are MDHEN and SYDVKM. The CDR3 nucleotides read TGTGCCAGCTGCCGGACAGAGCTCACTGAAGCTTTCTTT. Translated, it gives CASCRTELTEAFF.

This clonotype occurred a few times. The chain has TRBV30 and TRBJ2-1; 9 nucleotides line up with TRBD2. The CDR3 contains 15 residues. Germline-derived CDR1 and CDR2 are GTSNPN and SVGIG (reference sequence). The junction had 5 bases not matched to a gene; V was cut back by 0 bases and J by 5 bases. CDR3 DNA: TGTGCCTGGAGTGTCTCTAGCGGGATGAACAATGAGCAGTTCTTC. Protein product: CAWSVSSGMNNEQFF.

This clonotype was picked up many times. The chain employs TRBV28 and TRBJ2-1, with TRBD2 matching 9 bases. Germline V gene lookup returns CDR1 MDHEN and CDR2 SYDVKM. V lost 4 bases to trimming and J lost 6 bases; unmatched junction nucleotides: 4. The CDR3 sequence is 14 residues long. The DNA of the CDR3 is TGTGCCAGCAGTTGGCGGGAGGGGTCCAATGAGCAGTTCTTC. Amino acids: CASSWREGSNEQFF.

This clonotype showed up many times. The CDR3 region has the DNA TGTGCCAGCAGCTTCACAGCGGGAGTGTCCATTCAGTACTTC. Amino acids: CASSFTAGVSIQYF. This chain joins TRBV5-6 and TRBJ2-4, with 8 bases aligning to TRBD2. Germline V CDR1 and CDR2: SGHDT, YYEEEE. The length of the CDR3 is 14 residues. V gave up 2 bases and J gave up 9 bases; unmatched junction bases: 7.

This clonotype occurred many times. The rearrangement links TRBV11-2 to TRBJ2-2; D is perhaps TRBD2 (6 bases). The CDR3 extends over 16 amino acids. CDR1 is SGHAT and CDR2 is FQNNGV in the germline V gene. The V and J ends lost 3 bases and 3 bases respectively, with 14 bases between them. The CDR3 reads CASSFRREWDTGELFF. The CDR3 nucleotides are TGTGCCAGCAGCTTTCGACGGGAGTGGGACACCGGGGAGCTGTTTTTT.

This clonotype was seen at least ten times. The V gene is TRBV20-1, the J gene TRBJ2-7; 8 bases agree with TRBD1. Germline V lookup: CDR1 DFQATT, CDR2 SNEGSKA (reference sequence). V dropped 3 bases and J dropped 3; count of bases not matched to a gene: 4. CDR3 length: 13 amino acids. CDR3 coding DNA: TGCAGTGCTAGGGGAACAGGGGGCTACGAGCAGTACTTC. Its translation: CSARGTGGYEQYF.

V usage is TRBV12-5 and J usage is TRBJ2-5; 10 nucleotides agree with TRBD2. The CDR3 is 15 residues long. The germline gives CDR1 LGHNT, CDR2 FRNRAP. J gave up 7 bases and V 5 bases, and 10 bases lay outside the gene matches. Written as DNA, the CDR3 is TGTGCTAGTGGTACCGGACTAGCGGAGCTCTTGACCCAGTACTTC. As protein: CASGTGLAELLTQYF.

Turning to this clonotype: A much larger clone is a single base away; this may be a read error. The gene calls are TRBV28 and TRBJ1-5; 7 bases align to TRBD1. J was trimmed by 9 bases and V by 6 bases; bases with no gene match: 5. Germline V gives CDR1 MDHEN, CDR2 SYDVKM. This CDR3 has 12 residues. In DNA, the CDR3 is TGTGCCAGCAGCCAGGGGGGGCGGCCCCAGCATTTT. This codes for CASSQGGRPQHF.

Only a few counts were recorded for this clonotype. The chain is built from TRBV20-1 and TRBJ2-1, with D hard to call. This CDR3 is 15 amino acids long. Germline CDR1 reads DFQATT; CDR2 reads SNEGSKA (reference sequence). V lost 6 bases, J lost 0 bases, and 15 bases lay in between. CDR3 residues: CSAPFWGDSYNEQFF. In nucleotides, the CDR3 is TGCAGTGCCCCCTTCTGGGGTGACTCCTACAATGAGCAGTTCTTC.

This clonotype was seen ten or more times. The chain has TRBV27 and TRBJ2-1; tentative D call: TRBD2 (5 bases). Trimming cost V 8 bases and J 4 bases, with 15 bases left between them. Looked up from germline, CDR1 is MNHEY and CDR2 is SMNVEV (reference sequence). The CDR3 length is 14 residues. CDR3 nucleotide sequence: TGTGCCAGCCGACTACTTCCGGGGTACAATGAGCAGTTCTTC. The encoded protein is CASRLLPGYNEQFF.